Here is one T cell receptor beta chain with its context. The antigen remains undetermined. The data derive from a study of cytomegalovirus exposure and HLA in healthy donors. Findings of the study overall: Confirmation was obtained in vitro that a few CMV-associated chains are specific for CMV antigens.

Some clones are missing from TCRdb's copy, which holds only in-frame ones; the method was immunoSEQ multiplex PCR. The sample has under 150,000 clones, 84% seen once. The CDR3 runs 16 residues. Germline CDR1 SGHRS, CDR2 YFSETQ. V trimming: 2 bases; J trimming: 5 bases; junction bases outside the gene matches: 9. What was sequenced was PBMCs. The TCR sequence derives from a woman aged 25 to 45 in good health and CMV-seronegative. The rearrangement uses TRBV5-1 and TRBJ2-5, with TRBD2 identical over 10 bases. The CDR3 region is CASSFPAGGPRETQYF. CDR3 coding DNA: TGCGCCAGCAGCTTCCCAGCGGGGGGGCCGAGGGAGACCCAGTACTTC.